This T cell receptor beta chain was identified during a study of blood T cell repertoires in COVID-19. Germline CDR1 and CDR2: SGHVS and FQNEAQ. V was shortened by 1 base and J by 6 bases, with 13 bases between the two germline ends. The CDR3 is 14 residues long. Assay: immunoSEQ multiplex PCR; the TCRdb copy retains only in-frame clones and omits some. This table holds about 200,000 clones, more than 70% found once. The V call is TRBV7-8, the J call TRBJ2-7, with D perhaps TRBD2 (6 bases). The TCR was taken from a woman aged 40 to 50 with acute COVID-19. The sequencing input was PBMCs or T cells enriched from blood (not recorded which). CDR3 in amino acids: CASSLGASEGEQYF. The CDR3 nucleotides read TGTGCCAGCAGCTTAGGAGCCTCGGAGGGCGAGCAGTACTTC.